These 7 T cell receptor beta chains came from one sample sequenced in a study of blood T cell repertoires in COVID-19. Libraries were prepared by immunoSEQ multiplex PCR; TCRdb keeps only in-frame clonotypes and omits some of them. This sample has around 160,000 clones, with 70% to 90% found just once. Material: PBMCs or T cells enriched from blood (not recorded which). Receptors were obtained from a man aged 35 to 55 who had recovered from COVID-19.

This chain links TRBV6-2 or TRBV6-3 with TRBJ2-5; D is ambiguous. Germline CDR1 reads MNHEY; CDR2 reads SVGEGT. Between the trimmed V and J ends, which lost 2 bases and 6 bases, there was a span of 13 bases. This CDR3 has 14 amino acids. The chain's CDR3 is CASSYGLSKKTQYF. For the CDR3, the DNA is TGTGCCAGCAGTTACGGGCTTTCCAAGAAGACCCAGTACTTC.

This clone was found a few times. V gene TRBV3-1 (or the pseudogene TRBV3-2) combines with J gene TRBJ1-4; 7 positions match TRBD1. V dropped 6 bases and J dropped 10; count of bases not matched to a gene: 11. The CDR3 is 14 amino acids. CDR1 is LGHDT, CDR2 YNNKEL, per germline (reference sequence). The CDR3 DNA sequence: TGTGCCAGCAGTGTGACTAGGGGGCGCGGAAAACTGTTTTTT. Translating gives CASSVTRGRGKLFF.

The rearrangement links TRBV7-8 to TRBJ2-5; weak D call: TRBD1 (5 bases). Germline values: CDR1 SGHVS, CDR2 FQNEAQ. The CDR3 is 15 residues long. V was trimmed by 1 base and J by 4 bases, leaving 13 bases between them. Written as DNA, the CDR3 is TGTGCCAGCAGCTTAGACCAGGCTAGGGGAGAGACCCAGTACTTC. It specifies CASSLDQARGETQYF. Full variable domain (outside the CDR3, taken from reference TRBV7-8 and TRBJ2-5): GAGVSQSPRYKVAKRGQDVALRCDPISGHVSLFWYQQALGQGPEFLTYFQNEAQLDKSGLPSDRFFAERPEGSVSTLKIQRTQQEDSAVYLCASSLDQARGETQYFGPGTRLLVL.

A single count supports this clone. The V gene is TRBV5-4, the J gene TRBJ1-2; D is possibly TRBD1 (5 bases). CDR1 SGHNT and CDR2 YYREEE come from the germline V gene (reference sequence). This CDR3 contains 15 residues. The V end was cut by 4 bases, the J end by 3 bases, with 16 bases between. The CDR3 sequence: CASSLGTGRDYGYTF. The CDR3 DNA reads as TGTGCCAGCAGCCTGGGGACCGGGCGGGACTATGGCTACACCTTC.

The V and J genes are TRBV6-1 and TRBJ2-4; D is possibly TRBD1 (6 bases). The CDR3 consists of 14 residues. V lost 2 bases to trimming and J lost 5 bases, with 10 bases between them. Germline V lookup: CDR1 MNHNS, CDR2 SASEGT. This CDR3 is CASSERSGENIQYF. The CDR3 region has the DNA TGTGCCAGCAGTGAAAGGTCAGGGGAAAACATTCAGTACTTC.

The J gene is TRBJ2-2, the V gene TRBV10-2; 8 nucleotides agree with TRBD2. From germline, CDR1 is WSHSY and CDR2 SAAADI. This CDR3 contains 14 residues. The trim removed 7 bases at V and 5 bases at J, leaving 6 bases unmatched. CDR3 nucleotides: TGCGCCAGCAAGCCTAGCGGGTCAACCGGGGAGCTGTTTTTT. Encoded protein: CASKPSGSTGELFF.

The J gene is TRBJ2-7, the V gene TRBV5-1; D may be TRBD2 (6 bases). The ends were cut back, 4 bases at V and 3 bases at J, with 14 bases in the middle. The CDR3 runs to 14 residues. Germline CDR1 SGHRS, CDR2 YFSETQ. The CDR3 DNA follows: TGCGCCAGCAGCCCCACGGGAGAGGGCTACGAGCAGTACTTC. It specifies CASSPTGEGYEQYF. Drawing the rest from reference TRBV5-1 and TRBJ2-7, the complete variable domain is KAGVTQTPRYLIKTRGQQVTLSCSPISGHRSVSWYQQTPGQGLQFLFEYFSETQRNKGNFPGRFSGRQFSNSRSEMNVSTLELGDSALYLCASSPTGEGYEQYFGPGTRLTVT.